This T cell receptor beta chain was sequenced during a study of T-cell memory formation after mild COVID-19. Background on the study: Across donors, TCR clusters were largely donor specific.

Concerning this clonotype: Its target is unknown.

This CDR3 has 16 amino acids. After removal of 3 bases from V and 1 base from J, the junction contained 3 bases not matched to a gene. Germline assignment: CDR1 SGHRS and CDR2 YFSETQ. The study's findings and limits: CD4+ clones that contracted lay mainly in CM and EM; CD8+ ones lay in EMRA.

MiXCR, applied by TCRdb to the 5' RACE reads, yields one record per CDR3 protein. The profile shows 300,000 to 400,000 distinct CDR3 sequences, over 25% of them singletons. This chain links TRBV5-1 with TRBJ2-4; 11 positions match TRBD2. The clonotype was recovered from an adult woman who had mild COVID-19 (a few samples of this study predate the infection). Cell type and time point are not known. Input material: PBMCs or a T cell subset sorted from them (not recorded which). In nucleotides, the CDR3 is TGCGCCAGCAGCTGGGGACTAGCGGACGCCAAAAACATTCAGTACTTC. Translation: CASSWGLADAKNIQYF.